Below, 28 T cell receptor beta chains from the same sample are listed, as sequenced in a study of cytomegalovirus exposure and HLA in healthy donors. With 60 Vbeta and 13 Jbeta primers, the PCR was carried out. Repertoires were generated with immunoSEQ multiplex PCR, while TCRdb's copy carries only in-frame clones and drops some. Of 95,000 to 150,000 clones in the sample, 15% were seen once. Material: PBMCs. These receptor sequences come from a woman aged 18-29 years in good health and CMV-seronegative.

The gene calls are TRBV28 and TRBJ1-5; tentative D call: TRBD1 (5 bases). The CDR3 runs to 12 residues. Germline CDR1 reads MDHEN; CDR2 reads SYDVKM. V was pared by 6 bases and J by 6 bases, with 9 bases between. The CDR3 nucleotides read TGTGCCAGCAGCTATGACAGTCAGCCCCAGCATTTT. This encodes CASSYDSQPQHF.

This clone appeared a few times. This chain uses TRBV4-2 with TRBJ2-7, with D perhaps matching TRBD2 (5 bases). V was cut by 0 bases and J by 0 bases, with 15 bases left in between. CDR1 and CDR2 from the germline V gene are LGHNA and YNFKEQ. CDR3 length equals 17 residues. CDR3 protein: CASSQDLGNADSYEQYF. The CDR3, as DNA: TGTGCCAGCAGCCAAGATCTCGGGAATGCCGACTCCTACGAGCAGTACTTC.

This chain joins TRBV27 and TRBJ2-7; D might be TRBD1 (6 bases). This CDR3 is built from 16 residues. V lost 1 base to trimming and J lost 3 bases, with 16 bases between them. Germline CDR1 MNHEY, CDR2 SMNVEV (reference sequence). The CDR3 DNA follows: TGTGCCAGCAGTTTATGGACAGATAGTCCCAACTACGAGCAGTACTTC. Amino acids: CASSLWTDSPNYEQYF.

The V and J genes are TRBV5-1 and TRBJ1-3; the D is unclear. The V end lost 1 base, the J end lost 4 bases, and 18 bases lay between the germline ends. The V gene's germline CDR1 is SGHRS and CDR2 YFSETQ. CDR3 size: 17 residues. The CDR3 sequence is CASSLTRPAGPGNTIYF. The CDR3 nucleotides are TGCGCCAGCAGCTTGACGAGGCCCGCGGGTCCCGGAAACACCATATATTTT.

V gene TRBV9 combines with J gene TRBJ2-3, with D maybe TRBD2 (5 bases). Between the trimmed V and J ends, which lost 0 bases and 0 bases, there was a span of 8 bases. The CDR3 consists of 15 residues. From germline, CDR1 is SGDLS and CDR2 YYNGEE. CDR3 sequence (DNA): TGTGCCAGCAGCGTAGAGGGAGTGAGCACAGATACGCAGTATTTT. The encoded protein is CASSVEGVSTDTQYF.

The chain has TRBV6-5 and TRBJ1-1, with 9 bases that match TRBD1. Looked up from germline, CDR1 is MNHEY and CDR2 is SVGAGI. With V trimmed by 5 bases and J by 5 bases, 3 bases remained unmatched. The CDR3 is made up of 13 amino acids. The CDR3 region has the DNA TGTGCCAGCAGTGGAGACAGGGGGACTGAAGCTTTCTTT. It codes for CASSGDRGTEAFF.

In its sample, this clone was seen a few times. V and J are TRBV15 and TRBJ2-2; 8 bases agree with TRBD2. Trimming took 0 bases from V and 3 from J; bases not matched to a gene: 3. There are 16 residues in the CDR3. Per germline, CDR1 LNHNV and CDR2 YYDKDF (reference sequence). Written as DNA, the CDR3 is TGTGCCACCAGCAGAGACCGGGGGGGTCACACCGGGGAGCTGTTTTTT. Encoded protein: CATSRDRGGHTGELFF.

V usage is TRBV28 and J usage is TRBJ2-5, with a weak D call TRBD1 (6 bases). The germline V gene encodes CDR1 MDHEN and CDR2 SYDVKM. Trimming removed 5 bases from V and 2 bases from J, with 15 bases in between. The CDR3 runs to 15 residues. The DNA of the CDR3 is TGTGCCAGCAGTGTAACAGGGATAGGGCAAGAGACCCAGTACTTC. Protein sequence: CASSVTGIGQETQYF.

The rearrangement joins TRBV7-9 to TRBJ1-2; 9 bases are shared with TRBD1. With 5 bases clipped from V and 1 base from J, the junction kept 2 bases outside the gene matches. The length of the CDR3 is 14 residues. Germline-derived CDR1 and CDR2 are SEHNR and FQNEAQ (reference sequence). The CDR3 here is CASSTTGGNYGYTF. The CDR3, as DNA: TGTGCCAGCAGCACGACAGGGGGTAACTATGGCTACACCTTC.

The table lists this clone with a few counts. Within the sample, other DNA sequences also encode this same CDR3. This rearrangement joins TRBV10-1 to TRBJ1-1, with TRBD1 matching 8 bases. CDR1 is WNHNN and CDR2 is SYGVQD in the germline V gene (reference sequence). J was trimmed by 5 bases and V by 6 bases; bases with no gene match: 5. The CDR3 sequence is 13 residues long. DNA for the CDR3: TGCGCCAGCAGCGACAGGGGTGAGACTGAAGCTTTCTTT. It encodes CASSDRGETEAFF.

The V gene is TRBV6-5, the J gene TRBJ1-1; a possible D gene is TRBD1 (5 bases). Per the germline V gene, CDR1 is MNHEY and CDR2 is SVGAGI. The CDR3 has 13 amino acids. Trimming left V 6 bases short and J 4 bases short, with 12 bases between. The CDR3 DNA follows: TGTGCCAGCAGCCCCCGACAGACCACTGAAGCTTTCTTT. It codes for CASSPRQTTEAFF.

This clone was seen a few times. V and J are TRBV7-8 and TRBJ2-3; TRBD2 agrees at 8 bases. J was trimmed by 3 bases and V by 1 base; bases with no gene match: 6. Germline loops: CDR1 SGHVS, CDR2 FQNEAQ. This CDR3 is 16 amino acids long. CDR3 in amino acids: CASSLGNGGGTDTQYF. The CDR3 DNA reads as TGTGCCAGCAGCTTAGGGAATGGCGGGGGGACAGATACGCAGTATTTT.

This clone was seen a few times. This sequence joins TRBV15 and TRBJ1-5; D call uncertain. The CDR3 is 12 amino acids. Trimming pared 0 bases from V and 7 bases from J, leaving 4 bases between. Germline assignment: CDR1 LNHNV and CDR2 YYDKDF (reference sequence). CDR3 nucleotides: TGTGCCACCAGCAGAGATCTACAGCCCCAGCATTTT. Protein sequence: CATSRDLQPQHF.

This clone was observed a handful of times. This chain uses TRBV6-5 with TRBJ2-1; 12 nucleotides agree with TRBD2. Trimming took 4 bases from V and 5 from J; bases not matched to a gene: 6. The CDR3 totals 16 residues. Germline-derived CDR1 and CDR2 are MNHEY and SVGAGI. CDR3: CASSFWTSGNDNEQFF. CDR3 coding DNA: TGTGCCAGCAGTTTTTGGACTAGCGGGAACGACAATGAGCAGTTCTTC.

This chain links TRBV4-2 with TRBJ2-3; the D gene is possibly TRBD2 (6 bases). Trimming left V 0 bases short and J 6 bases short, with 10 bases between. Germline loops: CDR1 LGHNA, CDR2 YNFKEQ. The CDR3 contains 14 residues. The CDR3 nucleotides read TGTGCCAGCAGCCAAGACGGGAGCTTTGATACGCAGTATTTT. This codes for CASSQDGSFDTQYF.

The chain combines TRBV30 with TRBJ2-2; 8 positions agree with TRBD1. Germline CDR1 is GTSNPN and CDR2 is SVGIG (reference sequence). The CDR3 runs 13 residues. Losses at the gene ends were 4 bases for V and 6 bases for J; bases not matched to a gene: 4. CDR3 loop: CAWTGQGPGELFF. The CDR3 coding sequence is TGTGCCTGGACCGGACAGGGCCCCGGGGAGCTGTTTTTT.

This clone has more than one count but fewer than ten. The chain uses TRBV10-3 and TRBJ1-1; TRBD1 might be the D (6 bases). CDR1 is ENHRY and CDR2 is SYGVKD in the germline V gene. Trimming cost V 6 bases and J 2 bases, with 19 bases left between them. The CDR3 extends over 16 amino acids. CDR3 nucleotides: TGTGCCATCAGGGTCTTTCTGACAGGAGGAAACACTGAAGCTTTCTTT. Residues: CAIRVFLTGGNTEAFF.

This chain's CDR3 is CASSGLQGAQTDTQYF. In nucleotides, the CDR3 is TGTGCCAGCAGTGGTCTACAGGGGGCCCAAACAGATACGCAGTATTTT. This chain joins TRBV6-1 and TRBJ2-3, with 9 bases lining up with TRBD1. Germline trimming cut 4 bases from V and 3 bases from J; bases unmatched to any gene: 8. Looked up from germline, CDR1 is MNHNS and CDR2 is SASEGT. This CDR3 has 16 amino acids.

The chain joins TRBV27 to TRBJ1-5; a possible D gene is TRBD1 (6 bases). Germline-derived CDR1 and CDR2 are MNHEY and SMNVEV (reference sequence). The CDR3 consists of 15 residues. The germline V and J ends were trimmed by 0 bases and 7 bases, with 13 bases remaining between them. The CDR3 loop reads CASSLSAGVKQPQHF. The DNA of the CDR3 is TGTGCCAGCAGTTTATCTGCAGGGGTAAAGCAGCCCCAGCATTTT.

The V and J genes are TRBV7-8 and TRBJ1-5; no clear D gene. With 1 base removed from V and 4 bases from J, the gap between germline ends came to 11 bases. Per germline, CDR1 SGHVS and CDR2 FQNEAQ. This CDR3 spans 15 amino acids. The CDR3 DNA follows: TGTGCCAGCAGCTTAGTCTCGGTTACGAATCAGCCCCAGCATTTT. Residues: CASSLVSVTNQPQHF.

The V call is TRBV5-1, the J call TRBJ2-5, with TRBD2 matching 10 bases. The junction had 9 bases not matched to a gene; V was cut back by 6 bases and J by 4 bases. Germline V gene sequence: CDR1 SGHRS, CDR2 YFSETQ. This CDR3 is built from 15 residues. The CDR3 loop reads CASTYRASGGETQYF. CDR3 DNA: TGCGCCAGCACCTATCGCGCTAGCGGGGGAGAGACCCAGTACTTC.

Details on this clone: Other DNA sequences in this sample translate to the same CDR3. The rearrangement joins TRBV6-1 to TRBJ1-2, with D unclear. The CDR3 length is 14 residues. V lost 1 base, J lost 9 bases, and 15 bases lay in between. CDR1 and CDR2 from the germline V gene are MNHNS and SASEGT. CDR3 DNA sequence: TGTGCCAGCAGTGAAGGCCCACTTTTCGGGAGCTACACCTTC. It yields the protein CASSEGPLFGSYTF.

This CDR3 is CATSREQGYEQYF. The CDR3 nucleotides are TGTGCCACCAGCAGAGAACAGGGTTACGAGCAGTACTTC. This sequence joins TRBV15 and TRBJ2-7; weak D call: TRBD1 (6 bases). Deletions cut 0 bases from V and 4 bases from J, with 7 bases between. Germline V gene data show CDR1 as LNHNV and CDR2 as YYDKDF (reference sequence). CDR3 length equals 13 residues.

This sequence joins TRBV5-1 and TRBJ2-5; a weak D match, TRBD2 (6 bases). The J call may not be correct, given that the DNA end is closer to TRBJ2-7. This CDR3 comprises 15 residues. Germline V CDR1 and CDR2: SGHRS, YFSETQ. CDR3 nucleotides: TGCGCCAGCAGCTCCCAAGAGGGACTGGTCTACGAGCAGTACTTC. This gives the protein CASSSQEGLVYEQYF.

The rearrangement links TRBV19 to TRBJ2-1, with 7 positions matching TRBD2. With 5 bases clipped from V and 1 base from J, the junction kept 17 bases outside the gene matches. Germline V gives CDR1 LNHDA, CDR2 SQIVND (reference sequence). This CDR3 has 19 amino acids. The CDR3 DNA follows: TGTGCCAGTAGTCTCGGGCGGGAGAGTTCAACAGTATCCTACAATGAGCAGTTCTTC. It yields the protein CASSLGRESSTVSYNEQFF.

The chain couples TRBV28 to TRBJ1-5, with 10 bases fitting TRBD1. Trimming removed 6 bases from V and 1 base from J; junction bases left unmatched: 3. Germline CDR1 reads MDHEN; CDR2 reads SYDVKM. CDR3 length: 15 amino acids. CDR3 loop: CASSPDRGSNQPQHF. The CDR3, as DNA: TGTGCCAGCAGCCCGGACAGGGGGAGCAATCAGCCCCAGCATTTT.

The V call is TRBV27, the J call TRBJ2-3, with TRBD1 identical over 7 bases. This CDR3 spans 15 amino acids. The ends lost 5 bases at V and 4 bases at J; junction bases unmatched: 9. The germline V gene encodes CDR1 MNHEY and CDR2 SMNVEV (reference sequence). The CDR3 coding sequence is TGTGCCAGCAGTAATAGACAGGGTATGGCAGATACGCAGTATTTT. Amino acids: CASSNRQGMADTQYF.

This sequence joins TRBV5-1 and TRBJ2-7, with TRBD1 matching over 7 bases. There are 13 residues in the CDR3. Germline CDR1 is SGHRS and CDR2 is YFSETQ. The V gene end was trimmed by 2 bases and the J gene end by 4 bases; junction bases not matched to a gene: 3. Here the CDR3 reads CASSLGGGYEQYF. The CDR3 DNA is TGCGCCAGCAGCTTAGGGGGCGGGTACGAGCAGTACTTC.